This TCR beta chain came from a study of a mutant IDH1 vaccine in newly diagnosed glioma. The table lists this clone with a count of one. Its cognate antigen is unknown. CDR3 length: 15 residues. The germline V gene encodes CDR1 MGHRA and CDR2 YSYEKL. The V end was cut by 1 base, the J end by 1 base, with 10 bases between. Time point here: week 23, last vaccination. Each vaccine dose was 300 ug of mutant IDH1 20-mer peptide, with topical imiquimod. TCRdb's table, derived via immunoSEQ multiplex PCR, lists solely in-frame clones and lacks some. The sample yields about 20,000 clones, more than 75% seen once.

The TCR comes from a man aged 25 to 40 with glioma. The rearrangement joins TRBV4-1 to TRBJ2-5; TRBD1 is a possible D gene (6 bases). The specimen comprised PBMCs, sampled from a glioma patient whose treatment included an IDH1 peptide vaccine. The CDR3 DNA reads TGCGCCAGCAGCCAAGTGGCGACAGGCCAAGAGACCCAGTACTTC. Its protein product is CASSQVATGQETQYF.